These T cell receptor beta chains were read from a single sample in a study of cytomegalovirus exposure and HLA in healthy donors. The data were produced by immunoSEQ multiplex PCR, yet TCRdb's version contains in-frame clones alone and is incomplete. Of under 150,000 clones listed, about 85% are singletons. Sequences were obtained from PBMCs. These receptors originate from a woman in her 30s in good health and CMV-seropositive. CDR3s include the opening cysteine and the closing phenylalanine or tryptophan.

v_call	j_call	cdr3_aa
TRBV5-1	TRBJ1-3	CASSQDSSGNTIYF
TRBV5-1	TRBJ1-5	CASSLPGEGQPQHF
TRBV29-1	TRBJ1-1	CSVEDRNTEAFF
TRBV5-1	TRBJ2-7	CASSLKLGMEQYF
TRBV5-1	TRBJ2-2	CASSLTGTRAGELFF
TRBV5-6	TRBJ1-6	CASSSGQGINSPLHF
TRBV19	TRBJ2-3	CASSIATALTDTQYF
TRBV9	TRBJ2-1	CASSVDGGNSYNEQFF
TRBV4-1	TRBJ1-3	CASSPPGGGGGNTIYF
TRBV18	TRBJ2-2	CASSPNPVGVTGELFF
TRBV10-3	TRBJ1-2	CAISGRQGEDGYTF
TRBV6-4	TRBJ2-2	CASRQGLTGELFF
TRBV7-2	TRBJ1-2	CASSSTSQVIRYGYTF
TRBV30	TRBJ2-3	CAWSWGGSSTDTQYF
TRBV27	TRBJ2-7	CASSPPGTGEQYF
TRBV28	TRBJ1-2	CASSSSTYRAYGYTF
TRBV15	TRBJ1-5	CATSRGIGNQPQHF
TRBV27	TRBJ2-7	CASSLRDGEQYF
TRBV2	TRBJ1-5	CASSREGDQPQHF
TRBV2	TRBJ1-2	CASSVAGGLLHYGYTF
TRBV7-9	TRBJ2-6	CSSRPGGYGANVLTF
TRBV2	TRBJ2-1	CASSDGLAGVYEQFF
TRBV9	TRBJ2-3	CASGTSTDTQYF
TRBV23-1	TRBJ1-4	CANYTGGKLFF
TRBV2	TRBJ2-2	CASSTTSGENTGELFF
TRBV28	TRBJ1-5	CASSSGLLNQPQHF
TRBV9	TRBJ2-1	CASSPRGAVAGDVYEQFF
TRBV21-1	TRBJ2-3	CASRGGTSGLGTQYF
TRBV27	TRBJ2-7	CASSLAGTGAYEQYF
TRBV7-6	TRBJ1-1	CASSLEPNTEAFF
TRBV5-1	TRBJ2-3	CASSLTGTSGRYTDTQYF
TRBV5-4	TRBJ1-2	CASSASLQGAKYGYTF